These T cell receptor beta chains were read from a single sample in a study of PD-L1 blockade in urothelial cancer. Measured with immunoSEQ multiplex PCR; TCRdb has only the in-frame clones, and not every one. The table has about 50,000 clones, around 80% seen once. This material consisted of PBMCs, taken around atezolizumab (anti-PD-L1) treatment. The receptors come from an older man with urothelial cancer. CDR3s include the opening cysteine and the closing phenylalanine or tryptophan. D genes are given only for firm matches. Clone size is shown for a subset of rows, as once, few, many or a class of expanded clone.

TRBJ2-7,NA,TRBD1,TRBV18,CASSPQGQIYEQYF,TGTGCCAGCTCACCACAGGGACAGATCTACGAGCAGTACTTC
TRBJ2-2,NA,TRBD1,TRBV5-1,CASSPLQGAKAGELFF,TGCGCCAGCAGCCCGCTACAGGGGGCTAAGGCCGGGGAGCTGTTTTTT
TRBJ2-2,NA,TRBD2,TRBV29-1,CSVEWSSGGVNTGELFF,TGCAGCGTTGAATGGTCTAGCGGGGGGGTCAACACCGGGGAGCTGTTTTTT
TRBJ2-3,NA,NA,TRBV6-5,CASSYSNRDADTQYF,TGTGCCAGCAGTTACTCGAACAGGGACGCAGATACGCAGTATTTT
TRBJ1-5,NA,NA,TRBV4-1,CASSQQTVYSNQPQHF,TGCGCCAGCAGCCAACAGACAGTCTATAGCAATCAGCCCCAGCATTTT
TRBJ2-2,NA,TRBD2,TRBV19,CASSTLAGTGELFF,TGTGCCAGTAGTACCCTAGCGGGCACCGGGGAGCTGTTTTTT
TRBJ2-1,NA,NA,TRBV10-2,CASRISQRGPIDEQFF,TGCGCCAGCAGGATTAGCCAGCGAGGGCCCATCGATGAGCAGTTCTTC
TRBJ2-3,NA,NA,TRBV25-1,CASSDYRSTGTDTQYF,TGTGCCAGCAGTGATTACAGGAGTACTGGCACAGATACGCAGTATTTT
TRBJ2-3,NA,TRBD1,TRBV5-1,CASSFEQGAGTDTQYF,TGCGCCAGCAGCTTTGAACAGGGGGCAGGGACAGATACGCAGTATTTT
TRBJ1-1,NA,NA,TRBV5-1,CASSPGGILSIF,TGCGCCAGCAGCCCTGGGGGCATATTGTCTATCTTT
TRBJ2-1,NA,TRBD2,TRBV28,CASSSPSGRVPFF,TGTGCCAGCAGTTCTCCTAGCGGGAGAGTCCCGTTCTTC
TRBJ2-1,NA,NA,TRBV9,CASSGPRGRNEQFF,TGTGCCAGCAGCGGCCCCAGGGGAAGGAATGAGCAGTTCTTC
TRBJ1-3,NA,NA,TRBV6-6,CASTSGSPAIYF,TGTGCCAGCACCTCGGGGAGCCCGGCCATATATTTT
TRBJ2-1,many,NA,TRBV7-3,CASSITTNEQFF,TGTGCCAGCAGCATCACTACGAATGAGCAGTTCTTC
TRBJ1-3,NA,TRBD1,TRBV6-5,CASSYGTGDSGNTIYF,TGTGCCAGCAGTTACGGGACAGGGGACTCTGGAAACACCATATATTTT
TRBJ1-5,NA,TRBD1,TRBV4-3,CASSQADRPHQPQHF,TGCGCCAGCAGCCAAGCGGACAGGCCCCACCAGCCCCAGCATTTT
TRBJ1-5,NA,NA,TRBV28,CASSPLNQPQHF,TGTGCCAGCAGTCCGCTAAATCAGCCCCAGCATTTT
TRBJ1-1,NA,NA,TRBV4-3,CASSQDRDGSTEAFF,TGCGCCAGCAGCCAAGATAGGGACGGGAGCACTGAAGCTTTCTTT
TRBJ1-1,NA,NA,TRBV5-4,CASSSAGAGAGNTEAFF,TGTGCCAGCAGCTCCGCCGGGGCGGGGGCAGGGAACACTGAAGCTTTCTTT
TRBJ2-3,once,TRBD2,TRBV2,CAITTSGRLSTDTQYF,TGTGCCATCACGACTAGCGGGAGGCTTAGCACAGATACGCAGTATTTT
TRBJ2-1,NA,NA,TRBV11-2,CASSLLSGGYNEQFF,TGTGCCAGCAGCTTACTGTCCGGCGGGTACAATGAGCAGTTCTTC
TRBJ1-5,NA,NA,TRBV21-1,CASSKDFSTGQGINQPQHF,TGTGCCAGCAGCAAAGACTTTTCGACGGGACAGGGGATCAATCAGCCCCAGCATTTT